The rows below give T cell receptor beta chains drawn from one sample of a study of Ad26.COV2.S vaccination and SARS-CoV-2 variants. Assay used: immunoSEQ multiplex PCR; TCRdb lists only in-frame clones, some missing. Counted here are 300,000 to 400,000 clones, around four fifths occurring once; the ten biggest clones make up 2.1%. Sequenced material: peripheral blood, taken in a trial of Ad26.COV2.S vaccine versus placebo. The origin of the receptors is a person aged 18-65 years who received the Ad26.COV2.S COVID-19 vaccine or a placebo. The CDR3 runs from the conserved cysteine through the conserved F or W. The D gene is left open where the match is weak. Clone size is shown for a subset of rows, as once, few, many or a class of expanded clone.

TRBJ2-4,.,TRBD1,TRBV18,CASSPPSRQGGAKNIQYF,TGTGCCAGCTCACCGCCATCCCGACAGGGGGGAGCCAAAAACATTCAGTACTTC
TRBJ2-3,.,TRBD2,TRBV4-2,CASSQSPSGGANTQYF,TGTGCCAGCAGCCAAAGCCCCAGCGGGGGGGCAAATACGCAGTATTTT
TRBJ1-6,.,.,TRBV3-1/TRBV3-2,CASSQETGISDSPLHF,TGTGCCAGCAGCCAAGAGACAGGTATTTCTGATTCACCCCTCCACTTT
TRBJ2-5,.,.,TRBV5-4,CASSWKRDQETQYF,TGTGCCAGCAGCTGGAAGCGGGACCAAGAGACCCAGTACTTC
TRBJ2-7,once,.,TRBV14,CASSQSRSGQTYEQYF,TGTGCCAGCAGCCAAAGTAGATCCGGACAGACCTACGAGCAGTACTTC
TRBJ2-7,.,TRBD1,TRBV18,CASSLRQGAHVEQYF,TGTGCCAGCTCACTAAGACAGGGGGCGCATGTTGAGCAGTACTTC
TRBJ1-6,once,.,TRBV2,CASSDDSYNSPLHF,TGTGCCAGCAGTGACGACAGTTATAATTCACCCCTCCACTTT
TRBJ2-3,.,TRBD2,TRBV7-2,CASSLGLAGGPGDTQYF,TGTGCCAGCAGCTTAGGGCTAGCGGGGGGCCCCGGAGATACGCAGTATTTT
TRBJ2-1,.,TRBD1,TRBV5-1,CASSLAGTDYNEQFF,TGCGCCAGCAGCTTGGCCGGGACAGACTACAATGAGCAGTTCTTC
TRBJ2-3,.,TRBD2,TRBV6-1,CASSAIAGSSTDTQYF,TGTGCCAGCAGTGCAATAGCGGGGTCTAGCACAGATACGCAGTATTTT
TRBJ1-6,once,.,TRBV19,CASSLRGPNNSPLHF,TGTGCCAGTAGTCTGAGGGGCCCGAACAATTCACCCCTCCACTTT
TRBJ2-5,.,.,TRBV19,CASSPGTSRQETQYF,TGTGCCAGTAGTCCTGGGACAAGCAGGCAAGAGACCCAGTACTTC
TRBJ1-4,.,TRBD1,TRBV7-9,CASSSTDREGEKLFF,TGTGCCAGCAGCTCGACGGACAGGGAGGGAGAAAAACTGTTTTTT
TRBJ1-2,.,.,TRBV21-1,CASSPAGVGAAGYTF,TGTGCCAGCAGCCCCGCCGGGGTAGGGGCTGCTGGCTACACCTTC
TRBJ2-7,once,.,TRBV14,CASSQVRGSLYEQYF,TGTGCCAGCAGCCAAGTGAGAGGGAGCCTCTACGAGCAGTACTTC
TRBJ1-1,.,.,TRBV7-9,CASSLRGEAFF,TGTGCCAGCAGCTTAAGAGGGGAAGCTTTCTTT
TRBJ2-7,.,.,TRBV11-2,CASSLDTPRRRITYEQYF,TGTGCCAGCAGCTTAGATACCCCCAGACGCAGGATTACTTACGAGCAGTACTTC
TRBJ1-5,few,.,TRBV29-1,CSVGWTDSNQPQHF,TGCAGCGTAGGATGGACAGATAGCAATCAGCCCCAGCATTTT
TRBJ1-6,.,.,TRBV28,CASGGEDPLPYNSPLHF,TGTGCCAGCGGGGGTGAGGACCCCCTACCCTATAATTCACCCCTCCACTTT
TRBJ2-7,.,TRBD2,TRBV10-3,CAISERGDSYEQYF,TGTGCCATCAGTGAACGGGGGGACTCCTACGAGCAGTACTTC
TRBJ2-2,.,TRBD1,TRBV4-1,CASSPERQGAAGELFF,TGCGCCAGCAGCCCCGAAAGGCAGGGGGCGGCCGGGGAGCTGTTTTTT
TRBJ2-2,.,.,TRBV7-3,CASSSSVLGLGYTGELFF,TGTGCCAGCAGCTCGTCGGTTCTAGGGTTGGGCTACACCGGGGAGCTGTTTTTT
TRBJ1-1,.,.,TRBV9,CASSVGFSGTEAFF,TGTGCCAGCAGCGTAGGGTTCAGTGGGACTGAAGCTTTCTTT
TRBJ2-1,.,.,TRBV20-1,CSASGPRYNEQFF,TGCAGTGCTAGTGGCCCCCGCTACAATGAGCAGTTCTTC
TRBJ2-3,.,TRBD2,TRBV4-2,CASSQEALASGGATDTQYF,TGTGCCAGCAGCCAAGAAGCTCTGGCTAGCGGGGGGGCAACAGATACGCAGTATTTT
TRBJ2-1,.,TRBD1,TRBV6-5,CASSRRQGYNEQFF,TGTGCCAGCAGTAGAAGACAGGGCTACAATGAGCAGTTCTTC
TRBJ1-2,.,.,TRBV30,CAWTTWGPIGYTF,TGTGCCTGGACGACCTGGGGGCCGATTGGCTACACCTTC
TRBJ2-7,.,.,TRBV28,CASSLTGAYEQYF,TGTGCCAGCAGTCTGACCGGAGCCTACGAGCAGTACTTC
TRBJ2-4,.,TRBD2,TRBV27,CASSLILSGENIQYF,TGTGCCAGCAGCCTTATCCTAAGCGGGGAAAACATTCAGTACTTC
TRBJ2-7,.,.,TRBV10-3,CAISTGISYEQYF,TGTGCCATCAGTACAGGAATATCCTACGAGCAGTACTTC
TRBJ1-2,once,.,TRBV9,CASSETGGYGYTF,TGTGCCAGCAGCGAGACGGGGGGCTATGGCTACACCTTC
TRBJ2-7,.,.,TRBV28,CASSRLHRADEQYF,TGTGCCAGCAGCCGCCTTCATCGAGCTGACGAGCAGTACTTC
TRBJ2-3,few,.,TRBV7-2,CASSFRRADTQYF,TGTGCCAGCAGCTTCCGGCGCGCAGATACGCAGTATTTT
TRBJ1-1,few,TRBD1,TRBV28,CASSPGQGPEAFF,TGTGCCAGCAGTCCAGGACAGGGGCCTGAAGCTTTCTTT
TRBJ1-2,.,.,TRBV5-6,CASSLYRGGYGYTF,TGTGCCAGCAGCTTGTATAGGGGAGGGTATGGCTACACCTTC
TRBJ1-2,.,TRBD1,TRBV29-1,CSVSRGTGGVDYGYTF,TGCAGCGTTTCCCGCGGGACAGGGGGCGTCGACTATGGCTACACCTTC
TRBJ2-7,.,TRBD2,TRBV7-9,CASSSGLAGSYEQYF,TGTGCCAGCAGCTCAGGACTAGCGGGGTCCTACGAGCAGTACTTC
TRBJ2-1,.,TRBD2,TRBV6-5,CAGRRGLAGNNEQFF,TGTGCCGGCCGAAGAGGACTAGCGGGGAACAATGAGCAGTTCTTC
TRBJ2-1,few,TRBD2,TRBV2,CASSLAGVASGEQFF,TGTGCCAGCAGTCTAGCGGGGGTCGCCTCTGGTGAGCAGTTCTTC
TRBJ2-6,.,.,TRBV28,CASSSSPAVTASGANVLTF,TGTGCCAGCAGTTCCAGCCCCGCGGTTACAGCGAGCGGAGCCAACGTCCTGACTTTC
TRBJ1-2,.,TRBD1,TRBV4-2,CASSQDDRGLVYGYTF,TGTGCCAGCAGCCAAGATGACAGGGGGCTGGTGTATGGCTACACCTTC
TRBJ2-1,.,.,TRBV11-2,CASSSLEGGNEQFF,TGTGCCAGCAGCTCGCTTGAGGGGGGCAATGAGCAGTTCTTC
TRBJ1-6,.,.,TRBV6-1,CASSEDWSRPLHF,TGTGCCAGCAGTGAGGACTGGAGTAGGCCCCTCCACTTT
TRBJ1-1,.,TRBD1,TRBV5-1,CASSGGQGRAFF,TGCGCCAGCAGCGGGGGACAGGGGAGAGCTTTCTTT
TRBJ1-4,few,.,TRBV13,CASSLSPRSEKLFF,TGTGCCAGCAGCTTATCACCGAGAAGTGAAAAACTGTTTTTT
TRBJ2-2,.,.,TRBV10-3,CAISDDSFGELFF,TGTGCCATCAGTGATGACAGTTTCGGGGAGCTGTTTTTT
TRBJ1-4,.,.,TRBV6-5,CASSYDSRGTREKLFF,TGTGCCAGCAGTTACGACTCCAGGGGAACGCGTGAAAAACTGTTTTTT
TRBJ1-2,.,.,TRBV11-2,CASSDTLQGRYGYTF,TGTGCCAGCAGCGATACTCTCCAGGGGCGCTATGGCTACACCTTC
TRBJ2-3,.,.,TRBV25-1,CASSEAGGTDTQYF,TGTGCCAGCAGTGAAGCAGGGGGCACAGATACGCAGTATTTT
TRBJ2-3,.,TRBD1,TRBV6-5,CASSFWDRGTDTQYF,TGTGCCAGCAGTTTTTGGGACAGGGGTACAGATACGCAGTATTTT
TRBJ2-3,.,TRBD2,TRBV7-2,CASSLASGTSTDTQYF,TGTGCCAGCAGCTTGGCTAGCGGAACTAGCACAGATACGCAGTATTTT
TRBJ2-6,.,.,TRBV4-1,CASSQVAQSGANVLTF,TGCGCCAGCAGCCAAGTAGCTCAATCTGGGGCCAACGTCCTGACTTTC
TRBJ2-7,.,.,TRBV5-6,CARVLGYEQYF,TGTGCCAGAGTTCTTGGTTACGAGCAGTACTTC
TRBJ1-1,.,.,TRBV9,CASSPRRGDWTEAFF,TGTGCCAGCAGCCCTCGGAGAGGGGATTGGACTGAAGCTTTCTTT
TRBJ2-5,.,TRBD2,TRBV28,CASSPLAGAKETQYF,TGTGCCAGCAGTCCCCTAGCGGGGGCTAAAGAGACCCAGTACTTC
TRBJ1-2,.,.,TRBV19,CATSGGLLYGYTF,TGTGCCACCTCAGGTGGTCTCCTTTATGGCTACACCTTC
TRBJ1-4,.,TRBD1,TRBV7-9,CASSPTGINEKLFF,TGTGCCAGCAGCCCGACAGGGATTAATGAAAAACTGTTTTTT